This record looks at one T cell receptor beta chain sequence and its context. This sample is part of a study of control samples from healthy donors and cancer patients. Sequenced by immunoSEQ multiplex PCR; TCRdb stores in-frame clones only, minus some. The profile shows fewer than 150,000 clones, more than 85% of them singletons. Trimming left V 4 bases short and J 2 bases short, with 4 bases between. The germline gives CDR1 SGHDT, CDR2 YYEEEE. The CDR3 consists of 11 residues. The chain links TRBV5-6 to TRBJ2-7, with no clear D. The receptor was isolated from a man between 18 and 35 years old in good health. Material for sequencing was blood. The DNA of the CDR3 is TGTGCCAGCAGCGCGACCTACGAGCAGTACTTC. It specifies CASSATYEQYF.